Shown below are 5 T cell receptor beta chains from a single sample sequenced in a study of T cells in Graves' hyperthyroidism and ophthalmopathy. From RNA transcripts, TCR beta CDR3 regions were amplified. The HTBI primer set served for first-round RT-PCR of the TCR CDR3. TCRdb fed the multiplex PCR reads into MiXCR, producing one record per CDR3 protein. The sample lists more than 500,000 distinct CDR3 sequences, about 46% occurring once. The specimen sequenced was peripheral blood or thyroid tissue (not recorded which). The receptors were gathered from an adult woman with Graves' disease, either hyperthyroidism or ophthalmopathy (not recorded which).

The rearrangement links TRBV10-3 to TRBJ2-5; 8 bases are a match to TRBD1. J gave up 1 base and V 0 bases, and 19 bases lay outside the gene matches. This CDR3 comprises 21 residues. Germline-derived CDR1 and CDR2 are ENHRY and SYGVKD. CDR3 sequence reads: CAISESGRSGTGGAIQETQYF. CDR3 nucleotide sequence: TGTGCCATCAGTGAGTCGGGGAGGTCCGGGACAGGAGGAGCGATCCAAGAGACCCAGTACTTC.

Concerning this clonotype: A single base separates this from a much larger clone, so it may be a read error. This chain joins TRBV5-1 and TRBJ1-4; no firm D call. Trimming removed 0 bases at V and 8 bases at J, with 11 bases between. This CDR3 is 14 amino acids long. The germline V gene encodes CDR1 SGHRS and CDR2 YFSETQ. The CDR3 region is CASSLDPSGEKLFF. In DNA form, the CDR3 reads TGCGCCAGCAGCTTGGACCCCTCGGGGGAAAAACTGTTTTTT.

This chain uses TRBV12-3 or TRBV12-4 with TRBJ1-1, with D uncertain. The CDR3 has 14 residues. The V gene lost 3 bases and the J gene lost 2 bases, with 10 bases spanning the gap. The CDR3 loop is CASSLGQYNTEAFF. The CDR3 nucleotides are TGTGCCAGCAGTTTGGGTCAGTATAACACTGAAGCTTTCTTT.

This clonotype was seen a few times. The V and J genes are TRBV28 and TRBJ2-7; TRBD2 aligns across 7 bases. Trimming removed 5 bases from V and 0 bases from J; junction bases left unmatched: 4. CDR3 length: 14 amino acids. Germline V gives CDR1 MDHEN, CDR2 SYDVKM. CDR3 in DNA: TGTGCCAGCAGTAGCGGGAAGAGCTCCTACGAGCAGTACTTC. It specifies CASSSGKSSYEQYF.

Of note for this clonotype: A read error may explain this, as a much larger clone is one base away. The V gene is TRBV20-1, the J gene TRBJ1-3; D is ambiguous. The CDR3 loop spans 15 amino acids. Germline CDR1 is DFQATT and CDR2 is SNEGSKA (reference sequence). Written as DNA, the CDR3 is TGCAGTGCTAGAGGGCGGACGAGCTCTGGAAACACCATATGTTTT. Amino acid sequence: CSARGRTSSGNTICF.